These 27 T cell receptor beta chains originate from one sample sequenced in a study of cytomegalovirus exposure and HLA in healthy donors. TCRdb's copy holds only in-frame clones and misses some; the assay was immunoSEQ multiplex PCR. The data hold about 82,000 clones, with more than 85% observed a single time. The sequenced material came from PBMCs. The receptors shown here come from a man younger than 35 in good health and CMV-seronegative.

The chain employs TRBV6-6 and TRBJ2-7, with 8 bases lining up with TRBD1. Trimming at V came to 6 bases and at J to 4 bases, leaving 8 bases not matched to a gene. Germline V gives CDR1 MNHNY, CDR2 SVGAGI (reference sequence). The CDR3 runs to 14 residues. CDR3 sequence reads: CASRGPGGRYEQYF. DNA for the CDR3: TGTGCCAGCAGGGGACCAGGGGGCAGGTACGAGCAGTACTTC.

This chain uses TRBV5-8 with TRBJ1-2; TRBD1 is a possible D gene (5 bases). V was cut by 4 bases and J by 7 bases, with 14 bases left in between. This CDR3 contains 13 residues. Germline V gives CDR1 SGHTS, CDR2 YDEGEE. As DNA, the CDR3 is TGTGCCAGCAGCCCCCTAGGTAGGGGTGGCTACACCTTC. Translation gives CASSPLGRGGYTF.

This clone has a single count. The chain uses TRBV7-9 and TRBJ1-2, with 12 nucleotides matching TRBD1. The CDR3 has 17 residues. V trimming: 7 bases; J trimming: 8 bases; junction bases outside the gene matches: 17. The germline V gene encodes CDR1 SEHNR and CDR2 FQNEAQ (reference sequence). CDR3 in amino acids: CASIKYSTGQGARGYTF. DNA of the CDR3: TGTGCCAGCATCAAATATTCTACGGGACAGGGGGCAAGGGGCTACACCTTC.

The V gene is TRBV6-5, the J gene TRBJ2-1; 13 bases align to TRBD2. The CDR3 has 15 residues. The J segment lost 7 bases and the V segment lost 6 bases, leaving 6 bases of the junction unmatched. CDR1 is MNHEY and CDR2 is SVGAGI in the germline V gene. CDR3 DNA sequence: TGTGCCAGCAGCCCGACTAGCGGGAGGATTAATGAGCAGTTCTTC. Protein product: CASSPTSGRINEQFF.

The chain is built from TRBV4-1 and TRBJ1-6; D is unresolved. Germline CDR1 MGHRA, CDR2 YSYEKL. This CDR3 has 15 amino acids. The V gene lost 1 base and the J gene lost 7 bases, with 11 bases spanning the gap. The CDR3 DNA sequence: TGCGCCAGCAGCCAAGGGAACAGCCTGAATTCACCCCTCCACTTT. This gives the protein CASSQGNSLNSPLHF.

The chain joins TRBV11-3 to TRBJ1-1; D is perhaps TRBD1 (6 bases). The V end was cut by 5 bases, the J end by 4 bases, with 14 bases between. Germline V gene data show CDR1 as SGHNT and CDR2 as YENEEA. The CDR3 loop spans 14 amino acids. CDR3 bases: TGTGCCAGCAGCCCACAGGGAGGGGGCACTGAAGCTTTCTTT. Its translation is CASSPQGGGTEAFF. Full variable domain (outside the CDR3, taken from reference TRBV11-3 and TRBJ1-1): EAGVVQSPRYKIIEKKQPVAFWCNPISGHNTLYWYLQNLGQGPELLIRYENEEAVDDSQLPKDRFSAERLKGVDSTLKIQPAELGDSAVYLCASSPQGGGTEAFFGQGTRLTVV.

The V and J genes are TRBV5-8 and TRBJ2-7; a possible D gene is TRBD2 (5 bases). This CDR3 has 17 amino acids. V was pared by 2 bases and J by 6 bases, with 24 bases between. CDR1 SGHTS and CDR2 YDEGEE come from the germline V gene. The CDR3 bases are TGTGCCAGCAGCTTTATCCGCGACTACCGAAACCCCCGCGAGCAGTACTTC. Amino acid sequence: CASSFIRDYRNPREQYF.

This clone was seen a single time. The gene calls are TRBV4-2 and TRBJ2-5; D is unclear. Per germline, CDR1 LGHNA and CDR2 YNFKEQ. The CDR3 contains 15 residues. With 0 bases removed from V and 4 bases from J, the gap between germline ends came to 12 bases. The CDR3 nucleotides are TGTGCCAGCAGCCAAGACACTCAGGTACTAGAGACCCAGTACTTC. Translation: CASSQDTQVLETQYF.

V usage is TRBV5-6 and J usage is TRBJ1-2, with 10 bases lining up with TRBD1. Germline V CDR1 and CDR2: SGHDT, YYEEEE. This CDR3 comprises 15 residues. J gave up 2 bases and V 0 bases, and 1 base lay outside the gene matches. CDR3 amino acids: CASSLAGQGNYGYTF. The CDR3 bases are TGTGCCAGCAGCTTGGCGGGACAGGGGAACTATGGCTACACCTTC.

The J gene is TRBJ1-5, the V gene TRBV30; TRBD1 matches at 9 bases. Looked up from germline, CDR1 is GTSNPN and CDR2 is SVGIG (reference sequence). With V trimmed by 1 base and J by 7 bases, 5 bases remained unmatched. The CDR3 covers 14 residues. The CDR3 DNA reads TGTGCCTGGAGTGAGGGGACAGGGAAACAGCCCCAGCATTTT. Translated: CAWSEGTGKQPQHF. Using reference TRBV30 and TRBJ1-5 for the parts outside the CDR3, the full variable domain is SQTIHQWPATLVQPVGSPLSLECTVEGTSNPNLYWYRQAAGRGLQLLFYSVGIGQISSEVPQNLSASRPQDRQFILSSKKLLLSDSGFYLCAWSEGTGKQPQHFGDGTRLSIL.

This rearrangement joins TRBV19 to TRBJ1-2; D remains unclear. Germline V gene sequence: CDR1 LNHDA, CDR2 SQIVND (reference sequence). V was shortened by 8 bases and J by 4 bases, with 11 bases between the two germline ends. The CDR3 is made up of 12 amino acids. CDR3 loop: CASRTVFYGYTF. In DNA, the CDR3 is TGTGCCAGTCGGACTGTTTTCTATGGCTACACCTTC.

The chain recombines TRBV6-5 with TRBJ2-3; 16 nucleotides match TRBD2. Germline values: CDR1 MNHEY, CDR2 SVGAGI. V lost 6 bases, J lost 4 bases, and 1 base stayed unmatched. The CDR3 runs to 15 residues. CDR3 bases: TGTGCCAGCAGCGGGACTAGCGGGGGGGCAGATACGCAGTATTTT. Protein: CASSGTSGGADTQYF.

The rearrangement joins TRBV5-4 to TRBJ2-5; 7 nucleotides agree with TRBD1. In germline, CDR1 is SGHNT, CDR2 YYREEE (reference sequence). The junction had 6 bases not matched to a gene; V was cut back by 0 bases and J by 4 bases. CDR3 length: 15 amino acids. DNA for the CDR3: TGTGCCAGCAGCTTGGGAGGGGGCGTTGGAGAGACCCAGTACTTC. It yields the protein CASSLGGGVGETQYF. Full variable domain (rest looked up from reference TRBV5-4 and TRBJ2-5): ETGVTQSPTHLIKTRGQQVTLRCSSQSGHNTVSWYQQALGQGPQFIFQYYREEENGRGNFPPRFSGLQFPNYSSELNVNALELDDSALYLCASSLGGGVGETQYFGPGTRLLVL.

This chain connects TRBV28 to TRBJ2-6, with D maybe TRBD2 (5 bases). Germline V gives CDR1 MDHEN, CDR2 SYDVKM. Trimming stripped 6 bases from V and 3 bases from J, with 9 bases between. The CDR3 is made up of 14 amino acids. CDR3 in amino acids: CASSKRGGANVLTF. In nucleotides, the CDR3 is TGTGCCAGCAGCAAACGGGGTGGGGCCAACGTCCTGACTTTC.

CDR3 sequence (DNA): TGTGCCAGTAGTATGACGAGCGGCTCGAACTACGAGCAGTACTTC. Translated: CASSMTSGSNYEQYF. The chain employs TRBV19 and TRBJ2-7; possible D gene TRBD2, 5 bases. Between the trimmed V and J ends, which lost 3 bases and 3 bases, there was a span of 15 bases. This CDR3 spans 15 amino acids. Germline CDR1 reads LNHDA; CDR2 reads SQIVND (reference sequence).

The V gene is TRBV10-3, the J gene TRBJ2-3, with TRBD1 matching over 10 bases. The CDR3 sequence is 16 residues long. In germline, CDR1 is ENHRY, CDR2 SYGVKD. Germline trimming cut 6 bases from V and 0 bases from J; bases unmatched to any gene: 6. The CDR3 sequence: CAISGRTGGSTDTQYF. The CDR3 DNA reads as TGTGCCATCAGCGGGAGGACAGGGGGTAGCACAGATACGCAGTATTTT.

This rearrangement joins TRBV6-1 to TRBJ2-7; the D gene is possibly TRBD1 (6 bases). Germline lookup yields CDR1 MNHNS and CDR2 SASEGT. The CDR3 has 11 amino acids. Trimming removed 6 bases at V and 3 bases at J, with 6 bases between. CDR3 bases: TGTGCCAGCAGCAGGGGCTACGAGCAGTACTTC. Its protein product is CASSRGYEQYF.

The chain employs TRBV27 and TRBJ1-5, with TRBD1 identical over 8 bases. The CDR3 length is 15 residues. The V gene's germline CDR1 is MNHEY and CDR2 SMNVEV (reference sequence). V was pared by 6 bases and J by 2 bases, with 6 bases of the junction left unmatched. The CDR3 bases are TGTGCCAGCAGACCGCAGGGGGCGGGCAATCAGCCCCAGCATTTT. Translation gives CASRPQGAGNQPQHF.

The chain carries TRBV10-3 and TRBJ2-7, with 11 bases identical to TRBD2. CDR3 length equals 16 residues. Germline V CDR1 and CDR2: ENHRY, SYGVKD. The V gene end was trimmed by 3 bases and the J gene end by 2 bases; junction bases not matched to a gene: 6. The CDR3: CAISDILAGVTYEQYF. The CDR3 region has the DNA TGTGCCATCAGTGATATACTAGCGGGAGTAACCTACGAGCAGTACTTC.

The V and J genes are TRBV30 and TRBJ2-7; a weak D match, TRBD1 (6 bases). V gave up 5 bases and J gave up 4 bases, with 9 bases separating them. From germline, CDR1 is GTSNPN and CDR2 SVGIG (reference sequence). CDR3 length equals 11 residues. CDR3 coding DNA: TGTGCCTGGTCTACAGGGTACGAGCAGTACTTC. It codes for CAWSTGYEQYF.

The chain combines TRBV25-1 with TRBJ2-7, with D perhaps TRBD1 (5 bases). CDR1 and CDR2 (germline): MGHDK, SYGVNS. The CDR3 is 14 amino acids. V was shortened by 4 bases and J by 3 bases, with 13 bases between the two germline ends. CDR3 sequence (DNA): TGTGCCAGCAGTGCGCTGGACACTGACTACGAGCAGTACTTC. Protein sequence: CASSALDTDYEQYF.

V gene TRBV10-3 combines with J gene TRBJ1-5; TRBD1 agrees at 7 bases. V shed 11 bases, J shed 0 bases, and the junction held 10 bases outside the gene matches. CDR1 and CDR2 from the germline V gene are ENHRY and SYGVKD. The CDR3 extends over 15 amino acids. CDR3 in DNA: TGTGCCGCCTCGGGACAGCTTAATAGCAATCAGCCCCAGCATTTT. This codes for CAASGQLNSNQPQHF.

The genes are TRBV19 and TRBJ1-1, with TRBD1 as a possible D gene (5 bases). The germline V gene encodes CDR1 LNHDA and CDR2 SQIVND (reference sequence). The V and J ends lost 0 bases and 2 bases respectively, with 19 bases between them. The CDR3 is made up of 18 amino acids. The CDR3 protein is CASSIDGLLTASNTEAFF. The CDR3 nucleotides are TGTGCCAGTAGTATAGATGGGCTATTGACAGCATCAAACACTGAAGCTTTCTTT.

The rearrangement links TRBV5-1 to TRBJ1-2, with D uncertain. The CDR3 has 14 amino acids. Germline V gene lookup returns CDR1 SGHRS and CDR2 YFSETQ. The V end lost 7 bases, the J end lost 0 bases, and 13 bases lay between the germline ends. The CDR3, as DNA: TGCGCCAGCTCCCCCACCCGGGCTAACTATGGCTACACCTTC. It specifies CASSPTRANYGYTF.

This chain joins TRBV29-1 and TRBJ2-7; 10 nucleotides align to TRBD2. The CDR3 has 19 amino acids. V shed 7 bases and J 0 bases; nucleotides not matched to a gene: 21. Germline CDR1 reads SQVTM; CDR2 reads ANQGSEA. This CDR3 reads CSADPRASGSPRSSYEQYF. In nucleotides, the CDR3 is TGCAGCGCCGATCCAAGGGCTAGCGGGAGCCCGAGGAGCTCCTACGAGCAGTACTTC.

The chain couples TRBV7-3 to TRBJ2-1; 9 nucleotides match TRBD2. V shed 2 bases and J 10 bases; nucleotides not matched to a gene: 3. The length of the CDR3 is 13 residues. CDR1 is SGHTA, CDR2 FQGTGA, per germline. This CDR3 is CASSLQLAGEQFF. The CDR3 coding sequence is TGTGCCAGCAGCTTACAACTAGCGGGCGAGCAGTTCTTC.

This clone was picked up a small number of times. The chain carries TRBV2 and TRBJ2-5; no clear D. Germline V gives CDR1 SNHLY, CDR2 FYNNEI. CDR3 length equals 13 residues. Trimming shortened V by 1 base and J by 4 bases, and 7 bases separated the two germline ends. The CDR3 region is CASSEVGAETQYF. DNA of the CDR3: TGTGCCAGCAGTGAAGTCGGTGCAGAGACCCAGTACTTC.